Listed here are 4 T cell receptor beta chains from one sample, sequenced in a study of T cells in Graves' hyperthyroidism and ophthalmopathy. There were TCR beta CDR3 regions amplified from RNA transcripts. Primed by the HTBI set, a first-round RT-PCR was run on the TCR CDR3. TCRdb called the multiplex PCR reads again in MiXCR, with one record for every CDR3 protein. The data contain a few hundred thousand distinct CDR3 sequences, 13% to 15% of them singletons. Material: blood. The receptors shown here come from a woman in her sixties or seventies with Graves' ophthalmopathy.

There are many counts of this clonotype. The J gene is TRBJ1-5, the V gene TRBV6-1, with TRBD1 matching 8 bases. Germline CDR1 reads MNHNS; CDR2 reads SASEGT. The CDR3 extends over 14 amino acids. J was trimmed by 3 bases and V by 6 bases; bases with no gene match: 4. The CDR3 DNA is TGTGCCAGCAGGACGGACAGGGACAATCAGCCCCAGCATTTT. It is translated as CASRTDRDNQPQHF.

The CDR3 reads CASLRDNEQFF. As DNA, the CDR3 is TGTGCCAGCCTCAGGGACAATGAGCAGTTCTTC. V and J are TRBV28 and TRBJ2-1; D is possibly TRBD1 (5 bases). CDR1 and CDR2 from the germline V gene are MDHEN and SYDVKM. V was trimmed by 8 bases and J by 5 bases, leaving 7 bases between them. The CDR3 is 11 residues long.

This clonotype appeared many times. V is TRBV6-2 or TRBV6-3 and J is TRBJ2-3, with D possibly TRBD2 on 6 matching bases. This CDR3 is built from 14 residues. V was clipped by 4 bases and J by 2 bases, with 10 bases between them. The germline CDR1 and CDR2 sequences are MNHEY and SVGEGT. The CDR3 bases are TGTGCCAGCAGTTTCAGCGGGTTCACAGATACGCAGTATTTT. It encodes CASSFSGFTDTQYF.

In its sample, this clonotype was seen many times. The J gene is TRBJ1-1, the V gene TRBV9; TRBD1 matches 7 bases. V shed 5 bases and J 0 bases; nucleotides not matched to a gene: 7. The CDR3 has 15 residues. Germline V gene sequence: CDR1 SGDLS, CDR2 YYNGEE. The CDR3 DNA is TGTGCCAGCAGGGACCTGACAGGGCTGAACACTGAAGCTTTCTTT. The encoded protein is CASRDLTGLNTEAFF.